This TCR beta chain was recorded in a study of shared clonotypes between healthy human individuals (dated by TCRdb to between 2020 and 2021). A note on the overall study: The cohort comprised a couple of women and a few men aged 18 to 49 years. For each donor, CD4 naive and CD4 memory were each given three plates, CD8 naive was given two plates, and CD8 memory was given one plate. To estimate repertoire size and how much clonotype sharing occurs between individuals, the study deeply sequenced the blood TCR repertoires of roughly 5 healthy adults. Libraries were prepared and TCR repertoires were sequenced by different laboratories using diverse techniques, in order to increase sequencing depth and limit assay-specific biases. Each donor's leukapheresis produced roughly between roughly 0.85 and 9.5 billion PBMCs.

A word on this clone: Its binding antigen is unknown. Base quality data are lacking; no much larger clone is found one base away.

Using the deep immunoSEQ assay, TCR CDR3 regions were amplified from genomic DNA by multiplex PCR. Genomic DNA extracted from each cell subset was distributed evenly over all wells of several immunoSEQ 96-well plates, and each plate served as one replicate. For sorted subsets, each replicate PCR was loaded with roughly 200 ng genomic DNA, equivalent to some 27,000 T cell genomes. Purified libraries were measured with a Qubit 3.0 fluorometer, size-checked on a Bioanalyzer 2100, and measured again with the KAPA Library Quantification kit. A separate single-read 150-cycle Illumina NextSeq 550 flow cell was used to sequence each immunoSEQ 96-well plate. Turning to the authors' computational methods: Because the immunoSEQ output included only junctional sequences and no quality scores, the filtering could not be the same as the filtering used for full-length reads. Sequences were annotated with PyIR, a Python wrapper for IgBLAST v1.9, using IMGT germline references to assign V/J genes and CDR3. Any read was removed if the V/J assignment was weak (E-value above 1e-6), the CDR3 was missing, or the read contained stop codons, out-of-frame junctions, or ambiguous translated residues. V3J clonotypes were defined by identical inferred V gene, J gene, and CDR3 amino acid sequence. To compute the percentage overlap between repertoires, the number of shared unique clonotypes was divided by the size of the smaller repertoire. Repertoire richness was assessed with RTK rarefaction, the Chao1 estimator, and Recon v2.1 estimates of unobserved clonotypes. OLGA was used to compute generation probabilities for all TCRbeta clonotypes that the gDNA method yielded from a few donors. This immuneACCESS table, as held by TCRdb, lists in-frame sequences with V and J called but not all clones. Of the missing ones, under half trace to an unresolved V gene in checked studies; the others have no known cause. For V, J and clone size, that table is used; D and trimming come from the DNA. This sample is represented by approximately 1.5 million clones; around 98.5% of them were singletons. 0.3% to 0.45% of the sample is in the top ten clones.

Study-wide conclusions, independent of this receptor: Clonotypes shared by all four sorted-subset donors showed higher generation probabilities than non-shared clonotypes. Sampling was limited to blood, and TCR repertoires in tissue likely differ from TCR repertoires in blood. Naive subsets generally had larger estimated clonotype richness than memory subsets did. When several donors were compared, the shared fraction of clonotypes was 5% to 6.5% for naive CD4, about 4% for naive CD8, 2.3% for memory CD4, and roughly 0.4% for memory CD8. Because the study included a small number of donors, the genetic and exposure-history diversity represented was limited. Pairwise subsampling indicated that sequencing depth was expected to affect the degree of clonotype sharing among donors. Incomplete sequencing was indicated by rarefaction of sorted-subset datasets, despite the large sequencing depth.

Ends trimmed: V by 5 bases, J by 5 bases; bases unmatched to a gene: 11. CDR3 length: 15 amino acids, cysteine to phenylalanine. Kept here is only the CDR3 DNA, which spans 45 bases and is read in frame from base 1. CDR1 is given as SGHRS and CDR2 as YFSETQ, both from the germline V gene. Donors were healthy HIV-negative adults with no recently reported acute infections or vaccinations. Only Caucasian adults living in Nashville, Tennessee, USA were represented among the donors. CD4+ T cells were enriched by magnetic negative selection; naive cells were then positively selected on CD45RA, and the negative fraction formed the memory subset. Blood was obtained by leukapheresis, after which PBMCs were separated by Ficoll-Histopaque density gradient centrifugation and cryopreserved in liquid nitrogen vapor phase. Purity and quantity of every magnetically sorted T cell population were checked by analytical flow cytometry. Each sorted fraction had its genomic DNA isolated and then quantified by UV absorbance on a Nanodrop 2000c.

The clonotype comes from a man aged 25-45 years in good health. Sequencing input: naive CD4+ T cells sorted from blood. What the cell subset or site label conveys for this sample: CD45RA+ positively selected. The V gene is TRBV5-1 and the J gene is TRBJ2-3; the junction holds 7 bases that match TRBD2. The DNA is as follows: TGCGCCAGCAGGCGGGGGAGGGCCGGTTTAGATACGCAGTATTTT. This is translated as CASRRGRAGLDTQYF.